The rows below give T cell receptor beta chains drawn from one sample of a study of radiation and T cells in renal cell carcinoma. Assay: immunoSEQ multiplex PCR; the TCRdb copy retains only in-frame clones and omits some. The table has around 60,000 clones, around 78% seen once. The material sequenced was blood, taken from a patient whose treatment included radiotherapy and nephrectomy. These receptors all come from a man aged 55 to 69 with renal cell carcinoma. Each CDR3 is given with its conserved first and last residue. A D gene is named only where the DNA matches it firmly. Part of the rows lack a size; the others show once, few, many or a class for expanded clones.

j_call: TRBJ2-1
d_call: .
v_call: TRBV11-2
clone_size: .
cdr3_nt: TGTGCCAGCAGCTCCCTTGGAGAGGGTGAGCAGTTCTTC
cdr3_aa: CASSSLGEGEQFF

j_call: TRBJ2-7
d_call: TRBD2
v_call: TRBV4-3
clone_size: .
cdr3_nt: TGCGCCAGCAGCCAAGATAGCGGGGACTACTACGAGCAGTACTTC
cdr3_aa: CASSQDSGDYYEQYF

j_call: TRBJ1-5
d_call: .
v_call: TRBV18
clone_size: few
cdr3_nt: TGTGCCAGCTCACCAGGTACAAGGGATAGCAATCAGCCCCAGCATTTT
cdr3_aa: CASSPGTRDSNQPQHF

j_call: TRBJ2-5
d_call: TRBD1
v_call: TRBV11-3
clone_size: .
cdr3_nt: TGTGCCAGCAGCCGATCCGGGACAGCCTTCCAAGAGACCCAGTACTTC
cdr3_aa: CASSRSGTAFQETQYF

j_call: TRBJ1-1
d_call: .
v_call: TRBV2
clone_size: .
cdr3_nt: TGTGCCAGCAGTGAAATGCCGAACACTGAAGCTTTCTTT
cdr3_aa: CASSEMPNTEAFF

j_call: TRBJ1-2
d_call: TRBD1
v_call: TRBV30
clone_size: .
cdr3_nt: TGTGCCTGGAGTCTCACCGGGACAGGGGGACTCTATGGCTACACCTTC
cdr3_aa: CAWSLTGTGGLYGYTF

j_call: TRBJ1-2
d_call: .
v_call: TRBV6-5
clone_size: .
cdr3_nt: TGTGCCAGCAGCCGAAACGGGGATTATGGCTACACCTTC
cdr3_aa: CASSRNGDYGYTF

j_call: TRBJ2-1
d_call: .
v_call: TRBV7-2
clone_size: .
cdr3_nt: TGTGCCAGCAGCTTAGCGGCAGGTGAGCAGTTCTTC
cdr3_aa: CASSLAAGEQFF

j_call: TRBJ2-6
d_call: .
v_call: TRBV4-3
clone_size: .
cdr3_nt: TGCGCCAGCAGCCACGAGACATCTAACTCTGGGGCCAACGTCCTGACTTTC
cdr3_aa: CASSHETSNSGANVLTF

j_call: TRBJ2-2
d_call: .
v_call: TRBV5-1
clone_size: once
cdr3_nt: TGCGCCAGCAGCTTCGTCGGGACCCACACCGGGGAGCTGTTTTTT
cdr3_aa: CASSFVGTHTGELFF

j_call: TRBJ1-3
d_call: TRBD1
v_call: TRBV13
clone_size: .
cdr3_nt: TGTGCCAGCAGCTTGCCACAGGGGTTAACTGGAAACACCATATATTTT
cdr3_aa: CASSLPQGLTGNTIYF

j_call: TRBJ2-7
d_call: TRBD2
v_call: TRBV11-2
clone_size: .
cdr3_nt: TGTGCCAGCAGCTTAGGAGCGGGGGGTCCCTACGAGCAGTACTTC
cdr3_aa: CASSLGAGGPYEQYF

j_call: TRBJ2-3
d_call: TRBD2
v_call: TRBV5-1
clone_size: .
cdr3_nt: TGCGCCAGCAGCGCAGGACTAGCGGGACCCACAGATACGCAGTATTTT
cdr3_aa: CASSAGLAGPTDTQYF

j_call: TRBJ1-2
d_call: .
v_call: TRBV5-6
clone_size: .
cdr3_nt: TGTGCCAGCAGTAGGACCTCTGCGGGTGGCTACACCTTC
cdr3_aa: CASSRTSAGGYTF

j_call: TRBJ1-1
d_call: .
v_call: TRBV29-1
clone_size: .
cdr3_nt: TGCAGCGGCATACAGGTCAATGGGGCTTTCTTT
cdr3_aa: CSGIQVNGAFF

j_call: TRBJ2-3
d_call: TRBD2
v_call: TRBV5-1
clone_size: .
cdr3_nt: TGCGCCAGCAGCTTGGAAGGTCGGGAGGGCCGCACAGATACGCAGTATTTT
cdr3_aa: CASSLEGREGRTDTQYF

j_call: TRBJ1-4
d_call: .
v_call: TRBV9
clone_size: few
cdr3_nt: TGTGCCAGCAGCCTTACTGCAACTAATGAAAAACTGTTTTTT
cdr3_aa: CASSLTATNEKLFF

j_call: TRBJ1-2
d_call: .
v_call: TRBV7-2
clone_size: .
cdr3_nt: TGTGCCAGCAGCCAGGACGGGGGGTACACCTTC
cdr3_aa: CASSQDGGYTF

j_call: TRBJ1-2
d_call: .
v_call: TRBV30
clone_size: few
cdr3_nt: TGTGCCTGGAGTGTAAGTCTGAGCCTTGGCTACACCTTC
cdr3_aa: CAWSVSLSLGYTF

j_call: TRBJ2-2
d_call: TRBD2
v_call: TRBV9
clone_size: .
cdr3_nt: TGTGCCAGCAGCGACACGGCGGGAGCCACCGGGGAGCTGTTTTTT
cdr3_aa: CASSDTAGATGELFF

j_call: TRBJ1-2
d_call: TRBD1
v_call: TRBV30
clone_size: .
cdr3_nt: TGTGCCTGGAGTGCCCCAGGGGGCGGTGGATATGGCTACACCTTC
cdr3_aa: CAWSAPGGGGYGYTF

j_call: TRBJ2-2
d_call: .
v_call: TRBV6-1
clone_size: .
cdr3_nt: TGTGCCAGCAGTGTTATGGACTACAATCCCGGGGAGCTGTTTTTT
cdr3_aa: CASSVMDYNPGELFF

j_call: TRBJ2-1
d_call: TRBD2
v_call: TRBV30
clone_size: .
cdr3_nt: TGTGCCTGGAGTGCCCTGACTAGCGGCACTGACAATGAGCAGTTCTTC
cdr3_aa: CAWSALTSGTDNEQFF

j_call: TRBJ2-5
d_call: .
v_call: TRBV5-6
clone_size: .
cdr3_nt: TGTGCCAGCAGCTTGCCGGGGGGCCAAAAGGAGACCCAGTACTTC
cdr3_aa: CASSLPGGQKETQYF